This entry describes one T cell receptor beta chain. Antigen: not known. The study used samples holding roughly 0.95-11 million cryopreserved PBMC before DNA extraction. The V end lost 1 base, the J end lost 6 bases, and 13 bases lay between the germline ends. This CDR3 is built from 14 residues. Germline V gives CDR1 LNHDA, CDR2 SQIVND (reference sequence). The data were taken from a study of long-term antiretroviral therapy in people with HIV. Study-wide results and limits: Gathering of blood took place between about 2003 and 2017, possibly under older ART regimens. Repertoire dominance by clones expanded before ART was seen at all time points.

immunoSEQ v3.0 was run at survey level. Sequencing was intended to reach roughly 40,000-50,000 T-cell genomes per sample. The method was immunoSEQ multiplex PCR; TCRdb's version includes in-frame clones alone and lacks a portion of them. Of tens of thousands of clones listed, roughly nine tenths are singletons. The sample here was unsorted PBMCs, taken 0.1 years before starting antiretroviral therapy. The receptor's source is a woman in her forties or fifties with HIV. This chain joins TRBV19 and TRBJ2-7; D gene uncertain. For the CDR3, the DNA is TGTGCCAGTAGTATAGGAGTAATGAGGAGCGAGCAGTACTTC. This translates into CASSIGVMRSEQYF.